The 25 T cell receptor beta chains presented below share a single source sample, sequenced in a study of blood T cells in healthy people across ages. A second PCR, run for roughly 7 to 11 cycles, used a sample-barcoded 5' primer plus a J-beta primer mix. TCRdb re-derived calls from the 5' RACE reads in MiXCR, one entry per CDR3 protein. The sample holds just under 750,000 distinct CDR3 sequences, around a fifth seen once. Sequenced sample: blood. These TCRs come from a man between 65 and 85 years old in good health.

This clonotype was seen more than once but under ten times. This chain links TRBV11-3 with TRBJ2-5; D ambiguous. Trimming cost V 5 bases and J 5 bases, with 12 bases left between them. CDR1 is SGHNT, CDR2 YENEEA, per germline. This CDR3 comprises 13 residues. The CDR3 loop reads CASSQPIWETQYF. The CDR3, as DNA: TGTGCCAGCAGCCAGCCCATATGGGAGACCCAGTACTTC.

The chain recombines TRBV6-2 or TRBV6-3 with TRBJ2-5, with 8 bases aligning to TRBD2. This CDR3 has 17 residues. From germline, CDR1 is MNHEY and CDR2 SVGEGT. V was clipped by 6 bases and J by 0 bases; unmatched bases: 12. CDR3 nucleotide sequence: TGTGCCAGCAGCTGGACTGGGCGGGAGGCCTACCAAGAGACCCAGTACTTC. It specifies CASSWTGREAYQETQYF.

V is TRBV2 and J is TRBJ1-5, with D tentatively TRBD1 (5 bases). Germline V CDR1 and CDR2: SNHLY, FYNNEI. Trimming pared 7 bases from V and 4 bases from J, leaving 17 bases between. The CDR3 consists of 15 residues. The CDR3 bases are TGTGCCAGCACCGTTGGGGGGTATGGTAATCAGCCCCAGCATTTT. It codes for CASTVGGYGNQPQHF.

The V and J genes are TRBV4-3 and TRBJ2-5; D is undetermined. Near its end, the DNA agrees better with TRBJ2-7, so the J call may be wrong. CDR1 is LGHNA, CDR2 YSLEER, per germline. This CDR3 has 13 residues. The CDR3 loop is CASSQDFPTEQYF. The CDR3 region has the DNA TGCGCCAGCAGCCAAGATTTTCCTACCGAGCAGTACTTC.

CDR3 bases: TGTGCCAGCAGTTTATTTGGGGGGACGGACGAGCAGTACTTC. Translated, it gives CASSLFGGTDEQYF. The rearrangement joins TRBV28 to TRBJ2-7; possible D gene TRBD2, 6 bases. Trimming took off 1 base at V and 5 bases at J, with 12 bases between the two ends. Germline values: CDR1 MDHEN, CDR2 SYDVKM. This CDR3 has 14 amino acids.

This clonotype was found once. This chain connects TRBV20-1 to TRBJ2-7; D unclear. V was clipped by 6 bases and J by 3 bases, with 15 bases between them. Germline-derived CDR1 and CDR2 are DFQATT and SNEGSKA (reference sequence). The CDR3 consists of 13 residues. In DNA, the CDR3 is TGCAGTGCACCAATACTGGGGTACTACGAGCAGTACTTC. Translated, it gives CSAPILGYYEQYF.

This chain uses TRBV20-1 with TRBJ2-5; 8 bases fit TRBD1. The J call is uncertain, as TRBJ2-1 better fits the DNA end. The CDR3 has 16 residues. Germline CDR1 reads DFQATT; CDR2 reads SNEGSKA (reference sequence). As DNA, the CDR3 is TGCAGTGCTAGGAAGAGTTGGACAGGGAGTTACAATGAGCAGTTCTTC. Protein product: CSARKSWTGSYNEQFF.

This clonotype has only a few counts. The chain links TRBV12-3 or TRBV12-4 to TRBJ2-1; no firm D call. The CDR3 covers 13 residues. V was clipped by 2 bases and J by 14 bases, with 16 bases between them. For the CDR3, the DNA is TGTGCCAGCAGTTTAAATATGGGAAAGCGAGAGTTCTTC. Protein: CASSLNMGKREFF.

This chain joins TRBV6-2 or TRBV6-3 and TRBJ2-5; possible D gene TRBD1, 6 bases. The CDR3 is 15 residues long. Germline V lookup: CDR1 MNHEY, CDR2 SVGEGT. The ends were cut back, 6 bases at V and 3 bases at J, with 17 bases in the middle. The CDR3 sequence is CASSPPGQIKETQYF. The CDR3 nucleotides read TGTGCCAGCAGCCCCCCCGGACAGATAAAAGAGACCCAGTACTTC.

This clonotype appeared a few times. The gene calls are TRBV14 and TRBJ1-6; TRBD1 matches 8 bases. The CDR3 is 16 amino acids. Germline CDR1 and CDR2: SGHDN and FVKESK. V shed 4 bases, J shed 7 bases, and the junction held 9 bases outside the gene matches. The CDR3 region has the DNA TGTGCCAGCAGCCGCCTCAGGGGGCAGTCGAATTCACCCCTCCACTTT. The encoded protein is CASSRLRGQSNSPLHF. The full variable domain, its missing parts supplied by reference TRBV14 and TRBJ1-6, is EAGVTQFPSHSVIEKGQTVTLRCDPISGHDNLYWYRRVMGKEIKFLLHFVKESKQDESGMPNNRFLAERTGGTYSTLKVQPAELEDSGVYFCASSRLRGQSNSPLHFGNGTRLTVT.

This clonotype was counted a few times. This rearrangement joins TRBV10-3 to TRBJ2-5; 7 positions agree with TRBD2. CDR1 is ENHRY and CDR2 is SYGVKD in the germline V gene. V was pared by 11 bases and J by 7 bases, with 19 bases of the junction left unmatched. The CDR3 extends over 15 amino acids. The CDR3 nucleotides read TGTGCCTCGAACCGGACAAGATATCGCGGGGGGACCCAGTACTTC. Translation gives CASNRTRYRGGTQYF.

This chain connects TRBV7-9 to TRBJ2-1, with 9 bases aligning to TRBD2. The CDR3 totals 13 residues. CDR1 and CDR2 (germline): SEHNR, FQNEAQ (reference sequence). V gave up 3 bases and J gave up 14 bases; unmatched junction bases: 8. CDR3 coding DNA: TGTGCCAGCAGCTTTGCCCTAGCGGGGAATGAGTTCTTC. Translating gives CASSFALAGNEFF.

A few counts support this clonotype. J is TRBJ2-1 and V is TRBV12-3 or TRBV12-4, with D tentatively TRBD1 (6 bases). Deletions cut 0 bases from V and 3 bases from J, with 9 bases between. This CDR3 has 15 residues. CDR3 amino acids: CASSLAGTLYNEQFF. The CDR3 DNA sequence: TGTGCCAGCAGTTTAGCCGGGACACTCTACAATGAGCAGTTCTTC.

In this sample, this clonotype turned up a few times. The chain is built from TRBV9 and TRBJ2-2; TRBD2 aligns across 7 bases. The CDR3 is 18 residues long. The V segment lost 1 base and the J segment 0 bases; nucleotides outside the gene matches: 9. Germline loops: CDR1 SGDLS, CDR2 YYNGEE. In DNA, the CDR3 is TGTGCCAGCAGCGTACCCATACTAGCGAACGCGAACACCGGGGAGCTGTTTTTT. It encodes CASSVPILANANTGELFF.

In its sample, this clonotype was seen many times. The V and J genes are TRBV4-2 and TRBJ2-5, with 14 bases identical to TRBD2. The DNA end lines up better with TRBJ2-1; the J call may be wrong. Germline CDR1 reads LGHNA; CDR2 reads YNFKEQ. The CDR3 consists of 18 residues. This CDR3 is CASSQETSGGALSREQFF. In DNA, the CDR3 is TGTGCCAGCAGCCAGGAGACTAGCGGGGGGGCGTTATCTCGTGAGCAGTTCTTC.

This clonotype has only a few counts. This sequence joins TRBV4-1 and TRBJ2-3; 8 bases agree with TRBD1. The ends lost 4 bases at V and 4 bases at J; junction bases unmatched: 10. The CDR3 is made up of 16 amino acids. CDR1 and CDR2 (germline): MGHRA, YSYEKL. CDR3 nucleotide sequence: TGCGCCAGCAGCCGCGGACAGGGAATTTTGGCAGATACGCAGTATTTT. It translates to CASSRGQGILADTQYF.

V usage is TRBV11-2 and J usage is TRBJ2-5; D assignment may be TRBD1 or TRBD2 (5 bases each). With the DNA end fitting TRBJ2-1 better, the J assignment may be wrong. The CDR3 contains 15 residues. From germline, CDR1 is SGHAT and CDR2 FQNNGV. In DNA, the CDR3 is TGTGCCAGCAGCTTAGGCGCCGGGGCGAGGAATGAGCAGTTCTTC. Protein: CASSLGAGARNEQFF.

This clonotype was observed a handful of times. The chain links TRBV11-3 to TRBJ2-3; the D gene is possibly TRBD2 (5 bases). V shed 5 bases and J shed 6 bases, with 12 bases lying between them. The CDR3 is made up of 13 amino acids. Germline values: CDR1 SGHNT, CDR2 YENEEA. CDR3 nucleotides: TGTGCCAGCAGCACTGGCGGAGGCGATACGCAGTATTTT. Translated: CASSTGGGDTQYF. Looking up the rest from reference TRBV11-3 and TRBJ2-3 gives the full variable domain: EAGVVQSPRYKIIEKKQPVAFWCNPISGHNTLYWYLQNLGQGPELLIRYENEEAVDDSQLPKDRFSAERLKGVDSTLKIQPAELGDSAVYLCASSTGGGDTQYFGPGTRLTVL.

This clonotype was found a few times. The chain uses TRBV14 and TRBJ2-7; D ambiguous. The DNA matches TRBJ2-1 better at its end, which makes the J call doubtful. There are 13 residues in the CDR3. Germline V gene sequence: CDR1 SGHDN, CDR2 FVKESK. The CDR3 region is CASSQVGYNEQFF. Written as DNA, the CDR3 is TGTGCCAGCAGCCAAGTAGGGTACAATGAGCAGTTCTTC.

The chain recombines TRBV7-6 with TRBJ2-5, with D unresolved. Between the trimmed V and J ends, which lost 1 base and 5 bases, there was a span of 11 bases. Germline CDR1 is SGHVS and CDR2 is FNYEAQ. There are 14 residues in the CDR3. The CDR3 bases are TGTGCCAGCAGCTTAGTAGCCACTGGGGAGACCCAGTACTTC. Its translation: CASSLVATGETQYF.

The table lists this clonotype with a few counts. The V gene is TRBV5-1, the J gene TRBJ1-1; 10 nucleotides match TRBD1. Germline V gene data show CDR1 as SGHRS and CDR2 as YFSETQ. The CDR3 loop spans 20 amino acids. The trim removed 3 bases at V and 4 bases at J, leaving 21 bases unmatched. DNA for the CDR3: TGCGCCAGCAGCTCCACTCTCGGACAGGGGGTTTCCCCTGAAAGCACTGAAGCTTTCTTT. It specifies CASSSTLGQGVSPESTEAFF. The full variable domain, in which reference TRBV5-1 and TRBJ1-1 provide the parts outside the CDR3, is KAGVTQTPRYLIKTRGQQVTLSCSPISGHRSVSWYQQTPGQGLQFLFEYFSETQRNKGNFPGRFSGRQFSNSRSEMNVSTLELGDSALYLCASSSTLGQGVSPESTEAFFGQGTRLTVV.

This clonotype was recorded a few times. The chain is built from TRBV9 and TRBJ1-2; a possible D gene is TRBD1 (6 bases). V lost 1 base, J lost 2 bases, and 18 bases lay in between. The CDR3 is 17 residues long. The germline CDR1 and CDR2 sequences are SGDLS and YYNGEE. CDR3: CASSVNTGPLPNYGYTF. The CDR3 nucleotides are TGTGCCAGCAGCGTAAACACAGGGCCTCTCCCCAACTATGGCTACACCTTC.

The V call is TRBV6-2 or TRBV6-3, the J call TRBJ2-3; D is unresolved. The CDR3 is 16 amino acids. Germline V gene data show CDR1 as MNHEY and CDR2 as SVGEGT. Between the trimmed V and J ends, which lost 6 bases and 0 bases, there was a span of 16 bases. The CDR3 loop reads CASSPLTAPSTDTQYF. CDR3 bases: TGTGCCAGCAGCCCCCTGACTGCCCCTAGCACAGATACGCAGTATTTT.

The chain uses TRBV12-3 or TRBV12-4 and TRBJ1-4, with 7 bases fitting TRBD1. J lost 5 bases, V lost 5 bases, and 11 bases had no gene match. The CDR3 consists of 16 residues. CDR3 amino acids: CASSLTTGQLNEKLFF. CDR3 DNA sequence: TGTGCCAGCAGTCTTACGACGGGACAGTTAAATGAAAAACTGTTTTTT.

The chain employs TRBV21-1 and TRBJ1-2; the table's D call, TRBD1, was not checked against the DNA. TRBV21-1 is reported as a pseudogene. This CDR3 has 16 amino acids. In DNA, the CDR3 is TGTGCCAGCAGCAAAGCGCTTTGCAGGGCGCACTATGGCTACACCTTC. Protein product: CASSKALCRAHYGYTF.